The 4 T cell receptor beta chains given below trace back to one sample, sequenced in a study of shared clonotypes between healthy human individuals. The repertoire was sequenced with immunoSEQ multiplex PCR; TCRdb's copy has only in-frame clones and lacks some. This table has some 2,500,000 clones, approximately 94% appearing once. Sequencing used naive CD4+ T cells from PBMCs. Described subset: CD45RA+ positively selected. The receptors were gathered from a man aged 18 to 30 in good health. Some clones in this sample may be carry-over from other donors' samples.

This clone is a singleton in its sample. V and J are TRBV5-1 and TRBJ2-2, with 14 nucleotides matching TRBD2. The CDR3 loop spans 18 amino acids. CDR1 SGHRS and CDR2 YFSETQ come from the germline V gene. The V segment lost 4 bases and the J segment 2 bases; nucleotides outside the gene matches: 7. The CDR3 is CASSRGTSGGTNTGELFF. In DNA form, the CDR3 reads TGCGCCAGCAGCAGAGGGACTAGCGGGGGAACTAACACCGGGGAGCTGTTTTTT.

A single count supports this clone. The chain uses TRBV6-1 and TRBJ1-2; D is unresolved. The V gene lost 3 bases and the J gene lost 8 bases, with 19 bases spanning the gap. The CDR3 has 15 residues. Per germline, CDR1 MNHNS and CDR2 SASEGT. CDR3 residues: CASSDRILADVGYTF. CDR3 sequence (DNA): TGTGCCAGCAGTGATCGTATCCTCGCCGACGTCGGCTACACCTTC.

The chain recombines TRBV6-5 with TRBJ2-2; TRBD2 aligns across 9 bases. This CDR3 spans 16 amino acids. V gave up 0 bases and J gave up 1 base; unmatched junction bases: 0. The germline gives CDR1 MNHEY, CDR2 SVGAGI. CDR3 sequence (DNA): TGTGCCAGCAGTTACTCTAGCGGGAGGAACACCGGGGAGCTGTTTTTT. It codes for CASSYSSGRNTGELFF.

About this clone: This CDR3 is also generated by other DNA sequences in the sample. The J gene is TRBJ1-2, the V gene TRBV5-1; 10 bases fit TRBD1. The CDR3 runs to 15 residues. Per the germline V gene, CDR1 is SGHRS and CDR2 is YFSETQ. The V and J ends lost 4 bases and 4 bases, in that order; junction bases with no gene match: 7. The CDR3 region is CASSPWTGGGYGYTF. The CDR3 region has the DNA TGCGCCAGCAGCCCCTGGACAGGGGGAGGCTATGGCTACACCTTC.